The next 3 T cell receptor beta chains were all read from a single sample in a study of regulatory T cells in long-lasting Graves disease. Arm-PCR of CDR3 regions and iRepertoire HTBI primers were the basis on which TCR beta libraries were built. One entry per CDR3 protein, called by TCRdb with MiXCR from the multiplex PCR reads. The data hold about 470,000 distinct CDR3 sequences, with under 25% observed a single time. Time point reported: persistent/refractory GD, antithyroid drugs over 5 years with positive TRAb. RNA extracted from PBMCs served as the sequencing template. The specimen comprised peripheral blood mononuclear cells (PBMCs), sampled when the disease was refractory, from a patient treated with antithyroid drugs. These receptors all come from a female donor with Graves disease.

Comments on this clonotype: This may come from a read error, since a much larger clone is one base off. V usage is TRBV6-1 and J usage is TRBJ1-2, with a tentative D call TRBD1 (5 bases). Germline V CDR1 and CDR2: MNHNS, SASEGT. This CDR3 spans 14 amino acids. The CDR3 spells CANSPAGGFYGYTF. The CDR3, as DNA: TGTGCCAACAGTCCTGCCGGGGGGTTCTATGGCTACACCTTC.

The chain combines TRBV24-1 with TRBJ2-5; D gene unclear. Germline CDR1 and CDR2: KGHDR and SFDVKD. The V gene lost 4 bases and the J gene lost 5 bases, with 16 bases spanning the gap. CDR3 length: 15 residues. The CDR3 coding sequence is TGTGCCACCAGTGACTCCCCGGTCCGAGGTGAGACCCAGTACTTC. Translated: CATSDSPVRGETQYF.

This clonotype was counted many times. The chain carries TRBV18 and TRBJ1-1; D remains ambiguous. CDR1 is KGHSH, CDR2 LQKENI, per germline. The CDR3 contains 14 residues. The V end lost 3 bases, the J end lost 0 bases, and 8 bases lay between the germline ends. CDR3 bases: TGTGCCAGCTCACCGAACAGCATGAACACTGAAGCTTTCTTT. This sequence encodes CASSPNSMNTEAFF.